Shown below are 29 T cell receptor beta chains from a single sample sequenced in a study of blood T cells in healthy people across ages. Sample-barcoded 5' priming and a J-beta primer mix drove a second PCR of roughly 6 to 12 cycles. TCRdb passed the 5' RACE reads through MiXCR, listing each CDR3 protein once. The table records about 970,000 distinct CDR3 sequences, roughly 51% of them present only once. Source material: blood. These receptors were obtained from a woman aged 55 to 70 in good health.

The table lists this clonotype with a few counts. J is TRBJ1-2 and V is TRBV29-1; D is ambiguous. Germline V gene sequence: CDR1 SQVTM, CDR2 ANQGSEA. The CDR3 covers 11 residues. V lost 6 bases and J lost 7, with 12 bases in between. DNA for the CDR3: TGCAGCGTGGGTGAGGTTGTTGGCTACACCTTC. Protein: CSVGEVVGYTF.

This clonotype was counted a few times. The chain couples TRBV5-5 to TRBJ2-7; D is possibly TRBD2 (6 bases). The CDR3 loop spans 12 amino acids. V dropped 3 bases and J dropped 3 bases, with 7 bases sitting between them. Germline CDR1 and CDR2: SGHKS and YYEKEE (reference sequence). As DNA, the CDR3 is TGTGCCAGCAGCTGGCGGGACTACGAGCAGTACTTC. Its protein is CASSWRDYEQYF. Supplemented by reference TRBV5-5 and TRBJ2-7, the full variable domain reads DAGVTQSPTHLIKTRGQQVTLRCSPISGHKSVSWYQQVLGQGPQFIFQYYEKEERGRGNFPDRFSARQFPNYSSELNVNALLLGDSALYLCASSWRDYEQYFGPGTRLTVT.

CDR3 loop: CSAPPSSGGSHYGYTF. Written as DNA, the CDR3 is TGCAGTGCACCACCGTCCTCAGGGGGGAGCCACTATGGCTACACCTTC. The chain uses TRBV20-1 and TRBJ1-2; 7 nucleotides agree with TRBD1. The CDR3 length is 16 residues. V gave up 6 bases and J gave up 3 bases; unmatched junction bases: 16. Germline V CDR1 and CDR2: DFQATT, SNEGSKA (reference sequence).

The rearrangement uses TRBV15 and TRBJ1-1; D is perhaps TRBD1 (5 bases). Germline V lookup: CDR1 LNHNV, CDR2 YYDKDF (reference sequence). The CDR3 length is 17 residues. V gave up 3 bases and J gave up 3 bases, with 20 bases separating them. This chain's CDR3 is CATSRLVGHLGHTEAFF. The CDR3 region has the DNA TGTGCCACCAGCAGGTTAGTTGGCCACCTGGGGCACACTGAAGCTTTCTTT.

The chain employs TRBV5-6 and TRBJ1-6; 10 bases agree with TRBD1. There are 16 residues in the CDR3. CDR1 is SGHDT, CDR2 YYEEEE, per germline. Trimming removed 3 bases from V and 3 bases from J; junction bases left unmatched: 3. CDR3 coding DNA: TGTGCCAGCAGCTCCGACAGGGGGCTCTATAATTCACCCCTCCACTTT. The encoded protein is CASSSDRGLYNSPLHF. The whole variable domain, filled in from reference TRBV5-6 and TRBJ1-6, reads DAGVTQSPTHLIKTRGQQVTLRCSPKSGHDTVSWYQQALGQGPQFIFQYYEEEERQRGNFPDRFSGHQFPNYSSELNVNALLLGDSALYLCASSSDRGLYNSPLHFGNGTRLTVT.

This chain's CDR3 is CSARQGGPYNSPLHF. In DNA form, the CDR3 reads TGCAGTGCGCGACAGGGCGGGCCTTATAATTCACCCCTCCACTTT. The J gene is TRBJ1-6, the V gene TRBV20-1, with 7 bases identical to TRBD1. Germline CDR1 DFQATT, CDR2 SNEGSKA (reference sequence). There are 15 residues in the CDR3. The trim removed 6 bases at V and 4 bases at J, leaving 9 bases unmatched.

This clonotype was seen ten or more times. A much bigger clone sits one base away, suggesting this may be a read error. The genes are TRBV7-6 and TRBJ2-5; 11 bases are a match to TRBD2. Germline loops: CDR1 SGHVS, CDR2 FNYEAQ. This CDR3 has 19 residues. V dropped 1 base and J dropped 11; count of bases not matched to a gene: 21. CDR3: CASSLDPPGLAGFWGEQYF. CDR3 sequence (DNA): TGTGCCAGCAGCTTAGACCCCCCCGGACTAGCGGGCTTTTGGGGTGAGCAGTACTTC.

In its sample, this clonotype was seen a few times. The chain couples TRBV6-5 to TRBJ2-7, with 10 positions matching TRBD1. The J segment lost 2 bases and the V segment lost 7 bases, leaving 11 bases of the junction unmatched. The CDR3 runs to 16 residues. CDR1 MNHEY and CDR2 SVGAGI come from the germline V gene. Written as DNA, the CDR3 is TGTGCCAGCACCCCGGGACAGGGGTTACCACCCTACGAGCAGTACTTC. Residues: CASTPGQGLPPYEQYF.

The CDR3 DNA sequence: TGTGCCATCAGTGAGATAGCGGGAGGTCCATACGAGCAGTACTTC. Translated, it gives CAISEIAGGPYEQYF. The V and J genes are TRBV10-3 and TRBJ2-7, with TRBD2 identical over 10 bases. Germline V gene lookup returns CDR1 ENHRY and CDR2 SYGVKD. This CDR3 comprises 15 residues. V lost 2 bases to trimming and J lost 4 bases; unmatched junction nucleotides: 5.

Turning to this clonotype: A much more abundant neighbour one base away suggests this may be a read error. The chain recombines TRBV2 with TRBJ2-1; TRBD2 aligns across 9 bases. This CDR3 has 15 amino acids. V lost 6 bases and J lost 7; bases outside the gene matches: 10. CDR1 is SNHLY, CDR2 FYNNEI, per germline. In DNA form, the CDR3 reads TGTGCCAGCAGAACCGGGGCTAGCGGGACGAATGAGCAGTTCTTC. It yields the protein CASRTGASGTNEQFF.

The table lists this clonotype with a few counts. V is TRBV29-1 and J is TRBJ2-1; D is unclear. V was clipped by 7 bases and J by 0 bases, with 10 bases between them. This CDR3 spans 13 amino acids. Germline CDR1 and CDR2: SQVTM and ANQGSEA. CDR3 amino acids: CSGELSSYNEQFF. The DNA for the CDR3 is TGCAGCGGCGAGTTAAGCTCCTACAATGAGCAGTTCTTC.

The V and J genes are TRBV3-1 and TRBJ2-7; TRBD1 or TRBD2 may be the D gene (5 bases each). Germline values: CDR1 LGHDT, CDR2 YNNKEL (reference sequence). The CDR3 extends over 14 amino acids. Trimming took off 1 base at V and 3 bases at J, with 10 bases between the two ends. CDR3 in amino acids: CASSQGGTDYEQYF. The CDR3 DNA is TGTGCCAGCAGCCAAGGGGGGACGGACTACGAGCAGTACTTC.

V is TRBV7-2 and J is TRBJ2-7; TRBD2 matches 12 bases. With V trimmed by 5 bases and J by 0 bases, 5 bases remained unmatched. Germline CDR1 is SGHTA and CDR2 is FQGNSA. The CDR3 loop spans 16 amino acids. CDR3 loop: CASSRTSGVRSYEQYF. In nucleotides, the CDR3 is TGTGCCAGCAGCCGGACTAGCGGGGTACGCTCCTACGAGCAGTACTTC.

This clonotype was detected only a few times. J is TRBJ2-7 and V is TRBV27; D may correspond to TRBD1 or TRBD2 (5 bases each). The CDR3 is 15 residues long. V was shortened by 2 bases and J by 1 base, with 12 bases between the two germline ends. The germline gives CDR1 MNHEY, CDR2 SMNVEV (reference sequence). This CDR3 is CASSLGGPLSYEQYF. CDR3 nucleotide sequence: TGTGCCAGCAGTTTAGGGGGACCCCTATCCTACGAGCAGTACTTC.

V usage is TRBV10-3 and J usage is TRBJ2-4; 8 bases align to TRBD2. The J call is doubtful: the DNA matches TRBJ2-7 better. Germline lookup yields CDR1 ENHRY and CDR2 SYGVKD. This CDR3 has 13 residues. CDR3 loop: CAISTGGIYEQYF. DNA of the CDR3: TGTGCCATCTCAACGGGAGGGATCTACGAGCAGTACTTC.

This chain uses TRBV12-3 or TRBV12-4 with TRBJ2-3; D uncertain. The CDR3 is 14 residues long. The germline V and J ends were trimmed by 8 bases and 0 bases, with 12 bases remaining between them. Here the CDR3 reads CASGGRASTDTQYF. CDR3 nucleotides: TGTGCCAGCGGCGGACGGGCGAGCACAGATACGCAGTATTTT.

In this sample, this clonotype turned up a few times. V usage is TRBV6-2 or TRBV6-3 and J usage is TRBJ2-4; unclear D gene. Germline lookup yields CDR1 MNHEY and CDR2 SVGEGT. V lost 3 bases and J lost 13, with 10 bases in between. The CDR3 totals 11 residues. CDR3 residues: CASSYGVSQYF. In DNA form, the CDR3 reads TGTGCCAGCAGTTATGGCGTCTCGCAGTACTTC.

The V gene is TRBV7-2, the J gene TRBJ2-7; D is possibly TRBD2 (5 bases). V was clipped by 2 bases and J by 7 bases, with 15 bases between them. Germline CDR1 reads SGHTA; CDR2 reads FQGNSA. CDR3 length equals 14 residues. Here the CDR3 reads CASSLRGMLGEQYF. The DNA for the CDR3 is TGTGCCAGCAGCTTACGAGGGATGCTAGGGGAGCAGTACTTC.

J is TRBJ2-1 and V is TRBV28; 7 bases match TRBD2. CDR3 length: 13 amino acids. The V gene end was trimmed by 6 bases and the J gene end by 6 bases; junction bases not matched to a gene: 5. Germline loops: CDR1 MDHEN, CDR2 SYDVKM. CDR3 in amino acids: CASRGRAANEQFF. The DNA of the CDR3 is TGTGCCAGCAGGGGGAGGGCCGCCAATGAGCAGTTCTTC.

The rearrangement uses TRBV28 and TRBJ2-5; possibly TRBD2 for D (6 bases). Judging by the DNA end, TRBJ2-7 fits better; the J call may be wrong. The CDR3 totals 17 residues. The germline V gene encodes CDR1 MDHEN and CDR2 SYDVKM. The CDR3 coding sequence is TGTGCCAGCAGTTCCTACCTGGGACTTCCGACCTCCTACGAGCAGTACTTC. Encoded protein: CASSSYLGLPTSYEQYF.

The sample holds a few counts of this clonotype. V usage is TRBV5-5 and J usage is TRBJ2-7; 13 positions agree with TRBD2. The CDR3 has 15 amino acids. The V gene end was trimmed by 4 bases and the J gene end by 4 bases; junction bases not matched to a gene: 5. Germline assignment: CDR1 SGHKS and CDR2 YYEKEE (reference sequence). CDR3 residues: CASSRTSGSMYEQYF. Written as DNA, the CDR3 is TGTGCCAGCAGCCGGACTAGCGGGAGTATGTACGAGCAGTACTTC.

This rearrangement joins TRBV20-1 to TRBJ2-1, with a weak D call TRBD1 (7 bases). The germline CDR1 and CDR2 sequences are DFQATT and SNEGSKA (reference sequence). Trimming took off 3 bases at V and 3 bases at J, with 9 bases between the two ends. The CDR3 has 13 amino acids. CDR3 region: CSARRDSYNEQFF. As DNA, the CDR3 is TGCAGTGCTAGGCGGGACAGCTACAATGAGCAGTTCTTC.

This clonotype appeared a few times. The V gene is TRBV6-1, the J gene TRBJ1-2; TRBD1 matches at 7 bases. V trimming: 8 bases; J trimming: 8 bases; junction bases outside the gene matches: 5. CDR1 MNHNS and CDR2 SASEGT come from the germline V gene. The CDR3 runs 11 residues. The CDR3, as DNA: TGTGCCAGCCTGGGACAGTTGGGCTACACCTTC. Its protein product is CASLGQLGYTF.

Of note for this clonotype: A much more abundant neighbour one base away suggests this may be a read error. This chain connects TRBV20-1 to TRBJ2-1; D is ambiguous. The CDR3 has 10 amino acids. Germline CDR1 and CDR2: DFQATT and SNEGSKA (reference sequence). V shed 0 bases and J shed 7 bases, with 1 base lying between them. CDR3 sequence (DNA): TGCAGTGCTAGAGAAAATGAGCAGTTCTTC. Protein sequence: CSARENEQFF.

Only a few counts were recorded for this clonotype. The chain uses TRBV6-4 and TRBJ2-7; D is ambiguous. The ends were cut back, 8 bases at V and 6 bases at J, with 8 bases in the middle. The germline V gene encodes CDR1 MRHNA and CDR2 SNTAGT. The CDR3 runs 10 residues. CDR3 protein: CASLGGEQYF. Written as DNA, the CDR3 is TGTGCCAGCCTTGGCGGCGAGCAGTACTTC.

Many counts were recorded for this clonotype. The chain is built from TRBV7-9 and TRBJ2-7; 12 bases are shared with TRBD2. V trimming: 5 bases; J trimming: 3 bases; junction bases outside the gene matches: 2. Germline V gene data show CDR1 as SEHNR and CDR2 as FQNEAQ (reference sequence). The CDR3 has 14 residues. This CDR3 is CASSKLAGGYEQYF. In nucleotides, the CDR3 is TGTGCCAGCAGCAAACTAGCGGGAGGCTACGAGCAGTACTTC.

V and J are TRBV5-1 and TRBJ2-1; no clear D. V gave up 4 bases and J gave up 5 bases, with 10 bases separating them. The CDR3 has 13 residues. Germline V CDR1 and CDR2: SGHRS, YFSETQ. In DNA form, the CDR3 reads TGCGCCAGCAGCCGTACCCCAGACAATGAGCAGTTCTTC. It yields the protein CASSRTPDNEQFF.

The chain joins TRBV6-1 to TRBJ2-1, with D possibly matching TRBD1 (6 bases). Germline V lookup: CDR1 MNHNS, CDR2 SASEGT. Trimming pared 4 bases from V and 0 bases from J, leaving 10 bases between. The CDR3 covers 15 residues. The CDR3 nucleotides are TGTGCCAGCAGTGTCAGGGGCCCCTCCTACAATGAGCAGTTCTTC. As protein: CASSVRGPSYNEQFF.

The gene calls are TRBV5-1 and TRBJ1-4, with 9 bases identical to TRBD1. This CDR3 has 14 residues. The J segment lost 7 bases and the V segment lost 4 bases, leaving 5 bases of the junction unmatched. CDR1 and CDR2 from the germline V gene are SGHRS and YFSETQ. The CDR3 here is CASSPTGGGEKLFF. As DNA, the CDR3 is TGCGCCAGCAGCCCGACAGGGGGTGGTGAAAAACTGTTTTTT. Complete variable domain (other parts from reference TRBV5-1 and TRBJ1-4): KAGVTQTPRYLIKTRGQQVTLSCSPISGHRSVSWYQQTPGQGLQFLFEYFSETQRNKGNFPGRFSGRQFSNSRSEMNVSTLELGDSALYLCASSPTGGGEKLFFGSGTQLSVL.